This TCR beta chain was captured in a study of T cell responses to AZD1222 COVID-19 vaccine. Broader study findings: Donors were largely white British and mainly female; clonal diversity was possibly underestimated.

Clones were read by immunoSEQ multiplex PCR, and TCRdb kept only the in-frame ones, dropping some. Of 120,000 or so clones in the sample, over 75% were seen once. Germline V lookup: CDR1 SEHNR, CDR2 FQNEAQ (reference sequence). This CDR3 has 16 residues. V was pared by 4 bases and J by 5 bases, with 11 bases of the junction left unmatched. As to this clone: Its cognate antigen is unknown.

The specimen was peripheral blood, collected on day 0 of AZD1222 vaccination. The chain couples TRBV7-9 to TRBJ2-5; 9 bases map to TRBD1. The clonotype comes from an adult in good health. CDR3 DNA sequence: TGTGCCAGCAGCTCCTCCGGGACAGGGTCCGCGGAGACCCAGTACTTC. Translated: CASSSSGTGSAETQYF.